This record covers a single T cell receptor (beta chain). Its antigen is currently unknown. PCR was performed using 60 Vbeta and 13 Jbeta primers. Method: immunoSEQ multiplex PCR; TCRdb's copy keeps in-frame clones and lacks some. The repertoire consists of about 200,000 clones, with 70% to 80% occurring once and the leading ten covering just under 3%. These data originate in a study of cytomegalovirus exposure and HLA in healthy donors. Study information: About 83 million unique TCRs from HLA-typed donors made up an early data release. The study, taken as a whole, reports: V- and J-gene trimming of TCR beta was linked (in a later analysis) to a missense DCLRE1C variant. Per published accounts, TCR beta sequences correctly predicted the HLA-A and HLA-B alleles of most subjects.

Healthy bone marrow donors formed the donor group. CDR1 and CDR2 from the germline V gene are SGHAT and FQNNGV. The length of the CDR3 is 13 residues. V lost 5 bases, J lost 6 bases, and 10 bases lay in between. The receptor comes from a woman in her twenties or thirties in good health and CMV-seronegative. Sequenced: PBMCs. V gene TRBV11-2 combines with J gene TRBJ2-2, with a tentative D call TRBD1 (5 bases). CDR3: CASSVRGAGELFF. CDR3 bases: TGTGCCAGCAGCGTAAGGGGTGCCGGGGAGCTGTTTTTT.